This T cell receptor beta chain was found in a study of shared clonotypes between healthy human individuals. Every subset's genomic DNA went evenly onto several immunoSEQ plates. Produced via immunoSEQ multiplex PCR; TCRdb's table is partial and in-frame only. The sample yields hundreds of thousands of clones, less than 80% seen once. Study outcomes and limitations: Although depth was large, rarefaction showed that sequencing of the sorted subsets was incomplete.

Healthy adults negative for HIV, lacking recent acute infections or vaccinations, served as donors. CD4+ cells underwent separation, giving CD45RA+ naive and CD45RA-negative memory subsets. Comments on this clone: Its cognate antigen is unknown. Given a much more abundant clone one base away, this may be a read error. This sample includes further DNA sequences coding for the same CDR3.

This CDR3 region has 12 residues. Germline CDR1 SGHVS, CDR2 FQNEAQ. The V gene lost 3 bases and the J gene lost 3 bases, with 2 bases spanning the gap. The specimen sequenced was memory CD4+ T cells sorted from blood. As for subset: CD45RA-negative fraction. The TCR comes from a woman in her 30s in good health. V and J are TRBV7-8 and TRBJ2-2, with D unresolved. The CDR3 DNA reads TGTGCCAGCAGCTTGGACACCGGGGAGCTGTTTTTT. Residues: CASSLDTGELFF.